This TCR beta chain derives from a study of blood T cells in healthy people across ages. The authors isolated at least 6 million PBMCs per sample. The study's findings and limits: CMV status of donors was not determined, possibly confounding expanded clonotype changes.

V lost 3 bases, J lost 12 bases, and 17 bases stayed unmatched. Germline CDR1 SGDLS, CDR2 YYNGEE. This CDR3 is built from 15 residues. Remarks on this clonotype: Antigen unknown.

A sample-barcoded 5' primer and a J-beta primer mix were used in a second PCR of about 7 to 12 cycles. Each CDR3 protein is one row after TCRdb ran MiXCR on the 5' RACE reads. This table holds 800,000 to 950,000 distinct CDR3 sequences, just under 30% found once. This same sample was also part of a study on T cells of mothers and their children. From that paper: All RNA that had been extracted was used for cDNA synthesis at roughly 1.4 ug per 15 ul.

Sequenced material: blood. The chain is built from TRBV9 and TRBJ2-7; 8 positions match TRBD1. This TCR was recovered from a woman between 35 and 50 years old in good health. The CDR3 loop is CASSAGTGGTDTRYF. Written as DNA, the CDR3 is TGTGCCAGCAGCGCCGGGACAGGAGGCACAGATACGCGGTACTTC.